A selection of T cell receptor beta chains follows, all from one sample in a study of T cell responses to AZD1222 COVID-19 vaccine. The method was immunoSEQ multiplex PCR; TCRdb's version includes in-frame clones alone and lacks a portion of them. The sample carries roughly 150,000 clones, 70% to 90% recorded once. Sample: peripheral blood, taken on day 0 of MenACWY control vaccination. The receptors here all came from an adult in good health. Each CDR3 is given with its conserved first and last residue. Fields, in order: J gene, D gene, clone size, V gene, CDR3 protein, CDR3 DNA. D genes are given only for firm matches. Clone size is given for some rows only: seen once, a few or many times, or a class if the clone is expanded.

J gene: TRBJ2-3; D gene: .; clone size: .; V gene: TRBV5-1; CDR3 protein: CASSLAGGYTDTQYF; CDR3 DNA: TGCGCCAGCAGCTTGGCCGGCGGCTACACAGATACGCAGTATTTT
J gene: TRBJ1-3; D gene: .; clone size: .; V gene: TRBV7-8; CDR3 protein: CASLEGGPGNTIYF; CDR3 DNA: TGTGCCAGCCTCGAGGGGGGCCCTGGAAACACCATATATTTT
J gene: TRBJ2-1; D gene: .; clone size: .; V gene: TRBV5-5; CDR3 protein: CASSLGGAYNEQFF; CDR3 DNA: TGTGCCAGCAGCTTGGGGGGAGCCTACAATGAGCAGTTCTTC
J gene: TRBJ2-1; D gene: TRBD2; clone size: .; V gene: TRBV4-1; CDR3 protein: CASSHVITSGADTFF; CDR3 DNA: TGCGCCAGCAGCCACGTCATTACTAGCGGGGCTGATACGTTCTTC
J gene: TRBJ1-4; D gene: .; clone size: once; V gene: TRBV4-1; CDR3 protein: CASSQGPGQMGEKLFF; CDR3 DNA: TGCGCCAGCAGCCAAGGACCGGGACAAATGGGAGAAAAACTGTTTTTT
J gene: TRBJ2-2; D gene: .; clone size: few; V gene: TRBV23-1; CDR3 protein: CASSLEPGHTSNTGELFF; CDR3 DNA: TGCGCCAGCAGTCTCGAACCGGGACACACTTCGAACACCGGGGAGCTGTTTTTT
J gene: TRBJ1-2; D gene: TRBD1; clone size: .; V gene: TRBV6-5; CDR3 protein: CASIFDREDGYTF; CDR3 DNA: TGTGCCAGCATCTTTGACAGGGAGGATGGCTACACCTTC
J gene: TRBJ2-5; D gene: TRBD2; clone size: .; V gene: TRBV27; CDR3 protein: CASSLSGRQETQYF; CDR3 DNA: TGTGCCAGCAGTTTAAGCGGGAGACAAGAGACCCAGTACTTC
J gene: TRBJ2-5; D gene: TRBD2; clone size: .; V gene: TRBV19; CDR3 protein: CASRVAGGAETQYF; CDR3 DNA: TGTGCCAGTAGGGTAGCGGGAGGAGCAGAGACCCAGTACTTC
J gene: TRBJ2-2; D gene: .; clone size: .; V gene: TRBV6-1; CDR3 protein: CASSEMSGTANTGELFF; CDR3 DNA: TGTGCCAGCAGTGAAATGAGCGGGACAGCGAACACCGGGGAGCTGTTTTTT
J gene: TRBJ1-2; D gene: TRBD1; clone size: once; V gene: TRBV27; CDR3 protein: CASTKDRELYGYTF; CDR3 DNA: TGTGCCAGCACGAAGGACAGGGAACTTTATGGCTACACCTTC
J gene: TRBJ1-1; D gene: TRBD1; clone size: .; V gene: TRBV5-1; CDR3 protein: CASSSDRPGTTEAFF; CDR3 DNA: TGCGCCAGCAGCTCGGACAGGCCCGGTACGACTGAAGCTTTCTTT
J gene: TRBJ2-1; D gene: TRBD2; clone size: .; V gene: TRBV5-1; CDR3 protein: CASSLGLAGNEQFF; CDR3 DNA: TGCGCCAGCAGCTTGGGGCTAGCGGGCAATGAGCAGTTCTTC
J gene: TRBJ1-4; D gene: TRBD1; clone size: .; V gene: TRBV4-1; CDR3 protein: CASSRRQGATNEKLFF; CDR3 DNA: TGCGCCAGCAGCCGTAGACAGGGCGCAACTAATGAAAAACTGTTTTTT
J gene: TRBJ1-6; D gene: TRBD1; clone size: once; V gene: TRBV5-1; CDR3 protein: CASRQGGNSPLHF; CDR3 DNA: TGCGCCAGCCGTCAGGGGGGGAATTCACCCCTCCACTTT
J gene: TRBJ2-7; D gene: .; clone size: .; V gene: TRBV19; CDR3 protein: CASSKRTDYSYEQYF; CDR3 DNA: TGTGCCAGTAGTAAAAGGACAGATTACTCCTACGAGCAGTACTTC
J gene: TRBJ1-2; D gene: .; clone size: .; V gene: TRBV4-3; CDR3 protein: CASSQDSRGASGYTF; CDR3 DNA: TGCGCCAGCAGCCAAGATTCTCGGGGGGCGTCTGGCTACACCTTC
J gene: TRBJ1-5; D gene: .; clone size: .; V gene: TRBV24-1; CDR3 protein: CATSEIGGQPQHF; CDR3 DNA: TGTGCCACCAGTGAAATAGGGGGGCAGCCCCAGCATTTT
J gene: TRBJ1-2; D gene: .; clone size: few; V gene: TRBV6-2/TRBV6-3; CDR3 protein: CASSYGAPASTYGYTF; CDR3 DNA: TGTGCCAGCAGTTACGGTGCGCCCGCAAGCACCTATGGCTACACCTTC
J gene: TRBJ2-1; D gene: .; clone size: .; V gene: TRBV4-1; CDR3 protein: CASSLQASSHNEQFF; CDR3 DNA: TGCGCCAGCAGTTTGCAGGCTAGCAGCCACAATGAGCAGTTCTTC
J gene: TRBJ1-3; D gene: .; clone size: few; V gene: TRBV9; CDR3 protein: CASSVEGLGLSGNTIYF; CDR3 DNA: TGTGCCAGCAGCGTAGAGGGCCTTGGCCTCTCTGGAAACACCATATATTTT
J gene: TRBJ2-2; D gene: .; clone size: .; V gene: TRBV6-5; CDR3 protein: CASSYWGTPNTGELFF; CDR3 DNA: TGTGCCAGCAGTTACTGGGGGACACCGAACACCGGGGAGCTGTTTTTT
J gene: TRBJ1-1; D gene: .; clone size: .; V gene: TRBV7-2; CDR3 protein: CASRRSANTEAFF; CDR3 DNA: TGTGCCAGCAGACGTAGCGCGAACACTGAAGCTTTCTTT
J gene: TRBJ1-5; D gene: .; clone size: .; V gene: TRBV19; CDR3 protein: CASSIRPTNQPQHF; CDR3 DNA: TGTGCCAGTAGTATACGCCCGACGAATCAGCCCCAGCATTTT
J gene: TRBJ2-3; D gene: .; clone size: .; V gene: TRBV7-9; CDR3 protein: CASSPKDTQYF; CDR3 DNA: TGTGCCAGCAGCCCAAAAGATACGCAGTATTTT
J gene: TRBJ1-2; D gene: TRBD1; clone size: .; V gene: TRBV4-3; CDR3 protein: CASSQHPPRQGEEAPYGYTF; CDR3 DNA: TGCGCCAGCAGCCAACACCCCCCTCGACAGGGAGAGGAGGCTCCCTATGGCTACACCTTC
J gene: TRBJ2-1; D gene: TRBD1; clone size: .; V gene: TRBV28; CDR3 protein: CASLRGTGAYNEQFF; CDR3 DNA: TGTGCCAGCCTACGGGGGACAGGGGCCTACAATGAGCAGTTCTTC
J gene: TRBJ2-1; D gene: .; clone size: .; V gene: TRBV29-1; CDR3 protein: CSVGERNEQFF; CDR3 DNA: TGCAGCGTTGGGGAAAGGAATGAGCAGTTCTTC
J gene: TRBJ2-5; D gene: .; clone size: .; V gene: TRBV7-2; CDR3 protein: CASSFGAGARETQYF; CDR3 DNA: TGTGCCAGCAGCTTTGGGGCAGGGGCTAGAGAGACCCAGTACTTC
J gene: TRBJ2-3; D gene: TRBD2; clone size: .; V gene: TRBV5-4; CDR3 protein: CASSFRAGGEDTQYF; CDR3 DNA: TGTGCCAGCAGCTTTAGAGCGGGGGGGGAAGATACGCAGTATTTT
J gene: TRBJ1-3; D gene: .; clone size: .; V gene: TRBV4-3; CDR3 protein: CASGRDGNTIYF; CDR3 DNA: TGCGCCAGCGGAAGGGACGGAAACACCATATATTTT
J gene: TRBJ1-5; D gene: .; clone size: .; V gene: TRBV7-2; CDR3 protein: CASSQNSRLPQHF; CDR3 DNA: TGTGCCAGCAGCCAAAACAGCAGGCTGCCCCAGCATTTT
J gene: TRBJ2-7; D gene: TRBD1; clone size: .; V gene: TRBV4-1; CDR3 protein: CASSERTGGFYEQYF; CDR3 DNA: TGCGCCAGCAGCGAACGGACAGGGGGATTCTACGAGCAGTACTTC
J gene: TRBJ2-1; D gene: .; clone size: .; V gene: TRBV7-8; CDR3 protein: CASSQGALLFF; CDR3 DNA: TGTGCCAGCAGCCAAGGGGCGCTGCTGTTCTTC
J gene: TRBJ2-7; D gene: .; clone size: few; V gene: TRBV7-2; CDR3 protein: CASSFGGSTYEQYF; CDR3 DNA: TGTGCCAGCAGCTTTGGAGGGTCGACCTACGAGCAGTACTTC
J gene: TRBJ1-4; D gene: TRBD1; clone size: .; V gene: TRBV5-6; CDR3 protein: CASSLGSDRGPKLFF; CDR3 DNA: TGTGCCAGCAGCTTAGGGTCCGACAGGGGACCAAAACTGTTTTTT
J gene: TRBJ2-7; D gene: .; clone size: .; V gene: TRBV6-2/TRBV6-3; CDR3 protein: CASSRQGGEQYF; CDR3 DNA: TGTGCCAGCAGTAGACAGGGAGGCGAGCAGTACTTC
J gene: TRBJ1-1; D gene: .; clone size: .; V gene: TRBV4-2; CDR3 protein: CASSQESLTGTEAFF; CDR3 DNA: TGTGCCAGCAGCCAAGAAAGCCTGACAGGCACTGAAGCTTTCTTT
J gene: TRBJ2-7; D gene: TRBD2; clone size: .; V gene: TRBV2; CDR3 protein: CASSQREGSGYF; CDR3 DNA: TGTGCCAGCAGTCAGCGGGAGGGGTCCGGGTACTTC
J gene: TRBJ2-2; D gene: .; clone size: .; V gene: TRBV12-5; CDR3 protein: CASGRNRASNTGELFF; CDR3 DNA: TGTGCTAGTGGTCGGAACAGGGCCTCGAACACCGGGGAGCTGTTTTTT
J gene: TRBJ1-6; D gene: .; clone size: .; V gene: TRBV2; CDR3 protein: CASSFSDVGVSPLHF; CDR3 DNA: TGTGCCAGCAGTTTTTCGGACGTTGGGGTTTCACCCCTCCACTTT
J gene: TRBJ1-5; D gene: TRBD1; clone size: .; V gene: TRBV5-1; CDR3 protein: CASSPGQPNQPQHF; CDR3 DNA: TGCGCCAGCAGCCCGGGACAGCCTAATCAGCCCCAGCATTTT
J gene: TRBJ2-2; D gene: .; clone size: .; V gene: TRBV6-4; CDR3 protein: CASSDGGTGELFF; CDR3 DNA: TGTGCCAGCAGTGACGGGGGAACCGGGGAGCTGTTTTTT
J gene: TRBJ2-7; D gene: .; clone size: .; V gene: TRBV19; CDR3 protein: CASSIGGAQSYEQYF; CDR3 DNA: TGTGCCAGTAGTATAGGAGGGGCACAGTCCTACGAGCAGTACTTC
J gene: TRBJ2-5; D gene: .; clone size: .; V gene: TRBV7-2; CDR3 protein: CASSSDPLQTQYF; CDR3 DNA: TGTGCCAGCAGCTCGGACCCTCTGCAGACCCAGTACTTC
J gene: TRBJ1-5; D gene: .; clone size: .; V gene: TRBV15; CDR3 protein: CATSRETGGNVPQHF; CDR3 DNA: TGTGCCACCAGCAGAGAGACAGGCGGGAATGTACCCCAGCATTTT
J gene: TRBJ1-2; D gene: TRBD1; clone size: .; V gene: TRBV28; CDR3 protein: CASSFRTGGGYTF; CDR3 DNA: TGTGCCAGCAGTTTTCGGACAGGGGGAGGCTACACCTTC
J gene: TRBJ1-1; D gene: .; clone size: .; V gene: TRBV6-2/TRBV6-3; CDR3 protein: CASSYLYTTEAFF; CDR3 DNA: TGTGCCAGCAGTTATCTGTACACTACTGAAGCTTTCTTT
J gene: TRBJ2-1; D gene: .; clone size: few; V gene: TRBV11-3; CDR3 protein: CASSLAWGNEQFF; CDR3 DNA: TGTGCCAGCAGCTTAGCGTGGGGGAATGAGCAGTTCTTC
J gene: TRBJ2-3; D gene: TRBD2; clone size: .; V gene: TRBV7-2; CDR3 protein: CASSLAGGTDTQYF; CDR3 DNA: TGTGCCAGCAGTCTAGCGGGGGGGACAGATACGCAGTATTTT
J gene: TRBJ1-3; D gene: .; clone size: .; V gene: TRBV9; CDR3 protein: CASSVEAGYGNTIYF; CDR3 DNA: TGTGCCAGCAGCGTAGAGGCAGGGTACGGAAACACCATATATTTT
J gene: TRBJ2-1; D gene: .; clone size: once; V gene: TRBV27; CDR3 protein: CASSLAGNEQFF; CDR3 DNA: TGTGCCAGCAGTTTGGCAGGCAATGAGCAGTTCTTC
J gene: TRBJ1-5; D gene: .; clone size: .; V gene: TRBV18; CDR3 protein: CASSPLGGFGDQPQHF; CDR3 DNA: TGTGCCAGCTCACCCCTCGGGGGGTTCGGGGATCAGCCCCAGCATTTT
J gene: TRBJ1-6; D gene: .; clone size: .; V gene: TRBV5-4; CDR3 protein: CASSFGPRGNSPLHF; CDR3 DNA: TGTGCCAGCAGTTTCGGACCCCGAGGGAATTCACCCCTCCACTTT
J gene: TRBJ1-6; D gene: .; clone size: once; V gene: TRBV27; CDR3 protein: CASSLTGTSNSPLHF; CDR3 DNA: TGTGCCAGCAGTTTAACAGGCACATCTAATTCACCCCTCCACTTT